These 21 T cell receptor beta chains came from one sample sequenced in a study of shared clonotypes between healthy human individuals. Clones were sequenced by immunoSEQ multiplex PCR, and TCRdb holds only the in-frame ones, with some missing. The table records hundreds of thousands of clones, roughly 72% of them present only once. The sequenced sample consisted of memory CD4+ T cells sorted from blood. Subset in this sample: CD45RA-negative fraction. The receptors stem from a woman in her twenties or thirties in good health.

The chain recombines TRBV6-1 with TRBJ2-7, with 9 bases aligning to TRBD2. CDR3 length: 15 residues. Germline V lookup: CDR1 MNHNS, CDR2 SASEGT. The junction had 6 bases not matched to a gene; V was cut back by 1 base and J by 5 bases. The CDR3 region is CASSEENSGSHEQYF. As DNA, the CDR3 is TGTGCCAGCAGTGAAGAAAATAGCGGGAGCCACGAGCAGTACTTC.

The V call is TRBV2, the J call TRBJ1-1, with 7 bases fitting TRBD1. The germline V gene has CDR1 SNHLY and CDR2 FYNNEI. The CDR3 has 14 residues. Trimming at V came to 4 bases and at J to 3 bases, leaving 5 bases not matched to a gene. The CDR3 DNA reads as TGTGCCAGCAGTGCACTACAGGGGTACACTGAAGCTTTCTTT. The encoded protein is CASSALQGYTEAFF.

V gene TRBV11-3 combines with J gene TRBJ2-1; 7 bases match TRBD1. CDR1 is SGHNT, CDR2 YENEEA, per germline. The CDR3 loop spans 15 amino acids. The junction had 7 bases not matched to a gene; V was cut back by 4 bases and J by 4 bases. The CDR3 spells CASSSTGNEYNEQFF. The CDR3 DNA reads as TGTGCCAGCAGCTCGACAGGGAATGAGTACAATGAGCAGTTCTTC.

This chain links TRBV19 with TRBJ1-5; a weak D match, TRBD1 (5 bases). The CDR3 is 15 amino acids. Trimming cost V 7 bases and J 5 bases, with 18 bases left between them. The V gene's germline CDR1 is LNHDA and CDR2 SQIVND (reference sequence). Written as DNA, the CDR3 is TGTGCCAGTACCTGGGACGGCGGTCCTTATCAGCCCCAGCATTTT. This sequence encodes CASTWDGGPYQPQHF.

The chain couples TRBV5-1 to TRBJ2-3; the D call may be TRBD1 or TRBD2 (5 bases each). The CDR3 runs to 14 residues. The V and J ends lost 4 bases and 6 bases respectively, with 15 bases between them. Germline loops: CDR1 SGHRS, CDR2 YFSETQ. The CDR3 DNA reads TGCGCCAGCAGCCCAGGGAGCGCGGCTGATACGCAGTATTTT. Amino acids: CASSPGSAADTQYF. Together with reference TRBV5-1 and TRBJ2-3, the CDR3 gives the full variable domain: KAGVTQTPRYLIKTRGQQVTLSCSPISGHRSVSWYQQTPGQGLQFLFEYFSETQRNKGNFPGRFSGRQFSNSRSEMNVSTLELGDSALYLCASSPGSAADTQYFGPGTRLTVL.

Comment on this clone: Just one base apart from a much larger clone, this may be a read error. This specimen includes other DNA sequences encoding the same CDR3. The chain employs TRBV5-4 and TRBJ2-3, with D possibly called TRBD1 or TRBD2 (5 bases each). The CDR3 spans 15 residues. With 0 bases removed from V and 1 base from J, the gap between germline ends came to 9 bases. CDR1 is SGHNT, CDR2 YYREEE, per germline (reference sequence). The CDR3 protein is CASSLAGAGTDTQYF. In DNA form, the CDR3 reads TGTGCCAGCAGCTTGGCCGGGGCGGGCACAGATACGCAGTATTTT.

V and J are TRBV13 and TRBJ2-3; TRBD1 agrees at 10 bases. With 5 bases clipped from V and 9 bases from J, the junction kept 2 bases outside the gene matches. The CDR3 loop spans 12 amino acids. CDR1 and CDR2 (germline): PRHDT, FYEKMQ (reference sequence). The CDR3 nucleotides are TGTGCCAGCAGCCGGACAGGGGGAACGCAGTATTTT. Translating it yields CASSRTGGTQYF.

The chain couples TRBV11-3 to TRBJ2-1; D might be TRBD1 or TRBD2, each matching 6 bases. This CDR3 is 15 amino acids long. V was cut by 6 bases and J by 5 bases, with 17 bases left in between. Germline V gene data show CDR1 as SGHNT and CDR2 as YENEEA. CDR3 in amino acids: CASSKPRGAHNEQFF. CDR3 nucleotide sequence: TGTGCCAGCAGTAAACCGAGGGGGGCTCACAATGAGCAGTTCTTC. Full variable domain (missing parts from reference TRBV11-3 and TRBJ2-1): EAGVVQSPRYKIIEKKQPVAFWCNPISGHNTLYWYLQNLGQGPELLIRYENEEAVDDSQLPKDRFSAERLKGVDSTLKIQPAELGDSAVYLCASSKPRGAHNEQFFGPGTRLTVL.

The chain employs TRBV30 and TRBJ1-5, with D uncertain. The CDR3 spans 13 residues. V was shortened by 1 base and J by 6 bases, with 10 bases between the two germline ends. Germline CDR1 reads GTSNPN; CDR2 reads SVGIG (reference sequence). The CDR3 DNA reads TGTGCCTGGAGTGGCTTTGGCTCTCAGCCCCAGCATTTT. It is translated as CAWSGFGSQPQHF.

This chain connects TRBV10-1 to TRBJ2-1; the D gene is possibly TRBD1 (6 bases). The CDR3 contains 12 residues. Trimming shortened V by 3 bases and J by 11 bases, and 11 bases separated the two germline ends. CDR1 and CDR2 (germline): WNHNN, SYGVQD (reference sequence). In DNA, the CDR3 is TGCGCCAGCAGTGATAGTGGACAGAAGCAGTTCTTC. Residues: CASSDSGQKQFF.

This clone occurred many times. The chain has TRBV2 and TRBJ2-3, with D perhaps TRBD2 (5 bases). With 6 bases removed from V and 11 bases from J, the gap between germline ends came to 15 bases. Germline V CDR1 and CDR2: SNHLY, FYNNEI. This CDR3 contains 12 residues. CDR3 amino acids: CASSPSSRGQYF. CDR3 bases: TGTGCCAGCAGCCCGTCTAGCCGGGGGCAGTATTTT.

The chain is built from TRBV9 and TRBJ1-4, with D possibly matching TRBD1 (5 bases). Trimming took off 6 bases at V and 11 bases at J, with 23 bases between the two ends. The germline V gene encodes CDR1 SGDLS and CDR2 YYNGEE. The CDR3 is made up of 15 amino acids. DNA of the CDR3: TGTGCCAGCACCCTACCCCGGGACCCCCCTTCGAAACTGTTTTTT. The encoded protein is CASTLPRDPPSKLFF.

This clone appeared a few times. This chain's CDR3 is CASSLDRGTETQYF. DNA of the CDR3: TGTGCCAGCAGCTTGGATCGGGGAACAGAGACCCAGTACTTC. The chain couples TRBV5-6 to TRBJ2-5; a weak D match, TRBD2 (5 bases). The ends were cut back, 0 bases at V and 4 bases at J, with 10 bases in the middle. Germline CDR1 SGHDT, CDR2 YYEEEE. CDR3 length equals 14 residues. Combining the CDR3 with reference TRBV5-6 and TRBJ2-5 gives the whole variable domain DAGVTQSPTHLIKTRGQQVTLRCSPKSGHDTVSWYQQALGQGPQFIFQYYEEEERQRGNFPDRFSGHQFPNYSSELNVNALLLGDSALYLCASSLDRGTETQYFGPGTRLLVL.

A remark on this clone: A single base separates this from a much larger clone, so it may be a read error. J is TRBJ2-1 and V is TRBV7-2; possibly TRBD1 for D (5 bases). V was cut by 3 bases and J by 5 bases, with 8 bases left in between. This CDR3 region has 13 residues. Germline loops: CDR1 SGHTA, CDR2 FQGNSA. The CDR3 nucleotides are TGTGCCAGCAGCTTCAACAGGAACAATGAGCAGTTCTTC. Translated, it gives CASSFNRNNEQFF.

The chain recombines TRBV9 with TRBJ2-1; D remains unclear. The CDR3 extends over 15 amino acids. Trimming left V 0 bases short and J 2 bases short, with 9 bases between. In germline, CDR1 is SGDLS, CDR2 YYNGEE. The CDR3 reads CASSVGPRPYNEQFF. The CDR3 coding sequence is TGTGCCAGCAGCGTAGGACCGAGACCCTACAATGAGCAGTTCTTC.

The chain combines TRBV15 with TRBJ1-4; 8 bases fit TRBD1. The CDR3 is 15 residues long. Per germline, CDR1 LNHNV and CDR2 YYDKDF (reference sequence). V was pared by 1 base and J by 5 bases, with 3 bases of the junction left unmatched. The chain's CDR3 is CATSRAGTGNEKLFF. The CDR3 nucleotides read TGTGCCACCAGCAGAGCCGGGACAGGAAATGAAAAACTGTTTTTT.

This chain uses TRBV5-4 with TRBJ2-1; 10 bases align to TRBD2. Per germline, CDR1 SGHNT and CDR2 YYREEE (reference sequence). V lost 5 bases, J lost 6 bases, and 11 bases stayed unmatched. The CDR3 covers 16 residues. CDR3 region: CASRPSLAGMLNEQFF. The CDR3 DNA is TGTGCCAGCAGGCCTTCACTAGCGGGAATGCTCAATGAGCAGTTCTTC. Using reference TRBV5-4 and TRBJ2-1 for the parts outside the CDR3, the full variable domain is ETGVTQSPTHLIKTRGQQVTLRCSSQSGHNTVSWYQQALGQGPQFIFQYYREEENGRGNFPPRFSGLQFPNYSSELNVNALELDDSALYLCASRPSLAGMLNEQFFGPGTRLTVL.

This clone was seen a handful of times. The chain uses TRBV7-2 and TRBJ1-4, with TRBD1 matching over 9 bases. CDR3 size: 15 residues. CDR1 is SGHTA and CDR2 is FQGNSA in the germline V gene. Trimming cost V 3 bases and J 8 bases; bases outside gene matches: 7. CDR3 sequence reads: CASSLAGTGREKLFF. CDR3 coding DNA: TGTGCCAGCAGCTTGGCCGGGACAGGGAGGGAAAAACTGTTTTTT.

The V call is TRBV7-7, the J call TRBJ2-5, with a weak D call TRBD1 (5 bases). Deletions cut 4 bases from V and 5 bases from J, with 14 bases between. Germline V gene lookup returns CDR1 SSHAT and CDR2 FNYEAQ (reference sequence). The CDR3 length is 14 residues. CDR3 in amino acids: CASSSDSLLETQYF. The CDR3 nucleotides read TGTGCCAGCAGCTCAGACAGCTTATTGGAGACCCAGTACTTC.

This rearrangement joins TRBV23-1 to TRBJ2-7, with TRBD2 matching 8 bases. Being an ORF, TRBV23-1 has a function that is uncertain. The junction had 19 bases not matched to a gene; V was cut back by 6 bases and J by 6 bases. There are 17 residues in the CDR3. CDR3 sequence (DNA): TGCGCCAGCAGGAACGACAAAAGGAGCGGGAGAGTTGGCGAGCAGTACTTC. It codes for CASRNDKRSGRVGEQYF.

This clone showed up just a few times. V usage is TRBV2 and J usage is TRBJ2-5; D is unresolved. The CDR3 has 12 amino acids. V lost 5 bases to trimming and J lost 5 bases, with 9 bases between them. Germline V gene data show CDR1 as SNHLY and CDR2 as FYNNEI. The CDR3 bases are TGTGCCAGCAGTCCGGTTAGGGAGACCCAGTACTTC. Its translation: CASSPVRETQYF.